The rows below give T cell receptor beta chains drawn from one sample of a study of OX40 agonist ivuxolimab in advanced cancers. The protocol was immunoSEQ multiplex PCR, while the TCRdb copy is restricted to in-frame clones and leaves out a portion. The profile shows tens of thousands of clones, about four fifths of them singletons. Here the sequenced sample was CD4+ or CD8+ T cells sorted from blood, taken in a trial of the OX40 agonist ivuxolimab. Receptors were obtained from an adult with an advanced solid tumor such as melanoma, head and neck, liver or kidney cancer. The CDR3 runs from the conserved cysteine through the conserved F or W. Some rows have no size entry. The others give once, few or many, or a class for an expanded clone.

j_call v_call clone_size cdr3_aa
TRBJ2-1 TRBV27 NA CASSFAGNYNEQFF
TRBJ2-3 TRBV5-6 NA CASSPGTSFSTDTQYF
TRBJ1-4 TRBV6-1 medium-sized CASSEVSGAVEKLFF
TRBJ2-7 TRBV28 NA CASSPSGGSSYEQYF
TRBJ1-2 TRBV28 many CASSWGPYPGGGYTF
TRBJ2-6 TRBV7-9 NA CASSDAGANVLTF
TRBJ2-7 TRBV6-1 NA CASSAIKGNLRSYEQYF
TRBJ2-7 TRBV5-1 NA CASAGGGGSREQYF
TRBJ1-2 TRBV4-2 NA CARSFTGGAGGYTF
TRBJ2-7 TRBV5-6 NA CASSLAGPYEQYF
TRBJ2-5 TRBV6-6 NA CASSGGGPETQYF
TRBJ1-1 TRBV19 NA CASSISGVGTEAFF
TRBJ2-5 TRBV25-1 NA CASIPFGAGVQETQYF
TRBJ1-2 TRBV2 NA CASTLERGIGGYTF
TRBJ1-2 TRBV6-1 NA CASSGRGGGYGYTF
TRBJ2-3 TRBV5-4 NA CASSLPAGGADTQYF
TRBJ2-5 TRBV6-1 NA CASSTGTGRQETQYF
TRBJ2-1 TRBV15 NA CATSSRILGYNEQFF
TRBJ1-5 TRBV28 NA CASSPPNQPQHF